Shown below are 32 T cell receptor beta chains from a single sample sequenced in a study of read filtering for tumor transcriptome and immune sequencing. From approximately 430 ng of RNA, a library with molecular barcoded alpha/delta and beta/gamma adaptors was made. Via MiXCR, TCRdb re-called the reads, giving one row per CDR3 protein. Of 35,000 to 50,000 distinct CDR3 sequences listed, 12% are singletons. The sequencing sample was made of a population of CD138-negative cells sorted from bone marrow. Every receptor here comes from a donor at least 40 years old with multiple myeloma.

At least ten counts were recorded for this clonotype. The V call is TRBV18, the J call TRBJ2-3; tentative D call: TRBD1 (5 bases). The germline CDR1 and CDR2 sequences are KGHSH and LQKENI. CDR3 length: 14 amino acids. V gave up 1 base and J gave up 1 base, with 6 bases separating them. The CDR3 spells CASSPQQGTDTQYF. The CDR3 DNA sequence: TGTGCCAGCTCACCACAACAGGGCACAGATACGCAGTATTTT.

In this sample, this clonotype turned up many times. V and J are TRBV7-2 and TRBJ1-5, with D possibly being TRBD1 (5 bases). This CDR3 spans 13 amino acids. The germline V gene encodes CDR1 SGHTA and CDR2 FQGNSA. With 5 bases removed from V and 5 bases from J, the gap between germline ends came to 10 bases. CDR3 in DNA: TGTGCCAGCAGCCGGGACCGCGATCAGCCCCAGCATTTT. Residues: CASSRDRDQPQHF.

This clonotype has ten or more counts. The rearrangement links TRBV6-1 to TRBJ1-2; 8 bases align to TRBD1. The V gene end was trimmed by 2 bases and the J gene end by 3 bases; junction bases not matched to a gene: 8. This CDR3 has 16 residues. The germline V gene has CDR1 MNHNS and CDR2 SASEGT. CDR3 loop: CASSEHEGTGYYGYTF. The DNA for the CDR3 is TGTGCCAGCAGTGAACACGAAGGGACAGGCTACTATGGCTACACCTTC.

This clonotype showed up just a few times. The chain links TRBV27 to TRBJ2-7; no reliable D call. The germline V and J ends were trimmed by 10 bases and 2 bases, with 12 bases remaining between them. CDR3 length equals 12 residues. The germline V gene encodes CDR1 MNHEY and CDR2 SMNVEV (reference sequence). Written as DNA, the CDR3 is TGTGCCATTAAGGCTGGACCCTACGAGCAGTACTTC. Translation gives CAIKAGPYEQYF.

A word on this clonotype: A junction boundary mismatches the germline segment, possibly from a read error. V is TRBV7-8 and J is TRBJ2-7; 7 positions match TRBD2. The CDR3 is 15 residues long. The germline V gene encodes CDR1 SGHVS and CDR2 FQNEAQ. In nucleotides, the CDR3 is TGTGCCGGCAGCTCCCCAGCGTCCGGGAGGTACGAGCAGTACTTC. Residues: CAGSSPASGRYEQYF.

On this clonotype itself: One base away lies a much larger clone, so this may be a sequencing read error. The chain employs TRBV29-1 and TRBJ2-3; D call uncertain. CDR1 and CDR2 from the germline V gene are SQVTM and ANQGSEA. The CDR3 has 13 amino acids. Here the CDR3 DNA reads TGCAGCGTTGACGGTCCCCACACAGATGCGCAGTATTTT. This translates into CSVDGPHTDAQYF.

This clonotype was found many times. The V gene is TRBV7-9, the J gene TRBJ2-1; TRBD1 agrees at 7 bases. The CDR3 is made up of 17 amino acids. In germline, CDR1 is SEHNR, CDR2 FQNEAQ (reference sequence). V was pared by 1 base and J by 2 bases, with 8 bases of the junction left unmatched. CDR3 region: CASSLGAGTATYNEQFF. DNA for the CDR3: TGTGCCAGCAGCTTAGGGGCCGGGACAGCCACCTACAATGAGCAGTTCTTC.

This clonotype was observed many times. The chain's CDR3 is CASSYLRTGAGELFF. CDR3 nucleotides: TGTGCCAGCAGTTACCTTAGGACAGGGGCCGGGGAGCTGTTTTTT. The chain combines TRBV6-2 or TRBV6-3 with TRBJ2-2, with 9 bases fitting TRBD1. The CDR3 consists of 15 residues. The germline V gene has CDR1 MNHEY and CDR2 SVGEGT. After removal of 2 bases from V and 6 bases from J, the junction contained 4 bases not matched to a gene.

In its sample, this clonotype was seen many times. CDR3 sequence (DNA): TGTGCCAGCAGTCGCCGGGGCGGTGAAGCTTTCTTT. This sequence encodes CASSRRGGEAFF. The chain joins TRBV6-1 to TRBJ1-1; maybe TRBD1 (5 bases). The V gene lost 5 bases and the J gene lost 7 bases, with 11 bases spanning the gap. Germline CDR1 is MNHNS and CDR2 is SASEGT. The CDR3 contains 12 residues.

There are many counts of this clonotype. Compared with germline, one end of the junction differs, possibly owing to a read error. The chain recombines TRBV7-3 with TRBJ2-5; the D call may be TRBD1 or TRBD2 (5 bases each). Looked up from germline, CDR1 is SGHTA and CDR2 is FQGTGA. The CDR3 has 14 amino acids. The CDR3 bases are TGTGCCAGCAGCTCGACCGGGACGCAACCCCCGGAGGACTTC. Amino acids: CASSSTGTQPPEDF. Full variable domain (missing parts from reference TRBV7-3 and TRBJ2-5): GAGVSQTPSNKVTEKGKYVELRCDPISGHTALYWYRQSLGQGPEFLIYFQGTGAADDSGLPNDRFFAVRPEGSVSTLKIQRTERGDSAVYLCASSSTGTQPPEDFGPGTRLLVL.

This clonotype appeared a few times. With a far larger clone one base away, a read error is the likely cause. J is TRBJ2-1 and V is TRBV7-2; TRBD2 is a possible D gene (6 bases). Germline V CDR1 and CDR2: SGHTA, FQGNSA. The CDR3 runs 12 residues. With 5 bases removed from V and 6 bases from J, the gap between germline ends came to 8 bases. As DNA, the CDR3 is TGTGCCAGCAGCCGGGACTGCAATGAGCAGTTCTTC. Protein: CASSRDCNEQFF.

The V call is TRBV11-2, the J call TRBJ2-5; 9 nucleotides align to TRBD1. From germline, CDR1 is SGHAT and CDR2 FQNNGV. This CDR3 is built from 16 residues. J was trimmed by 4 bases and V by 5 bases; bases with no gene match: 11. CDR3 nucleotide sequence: TGTGCCAGCAGCCTCAGACCTACAGGGGGCGGAGAGACCCAGTACTTC. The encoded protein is CASSLRPTGGGETQYF. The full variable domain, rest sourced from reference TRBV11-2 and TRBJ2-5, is EAGVAQSPRYKIIEKRQSVAFWCNPISGHATLYWYQQILGQGPKLLIQFQNNGVVDDSQLPKDRFSAERLKGVDSTLKIQPAKLEDSAVYLCASSLRPTGGGETQYFGPGTRLLVL.

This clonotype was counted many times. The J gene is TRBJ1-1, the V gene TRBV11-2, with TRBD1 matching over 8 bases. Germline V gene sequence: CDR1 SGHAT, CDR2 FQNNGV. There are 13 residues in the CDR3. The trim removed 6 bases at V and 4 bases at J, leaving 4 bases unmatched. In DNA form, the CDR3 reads TGTGCCAGCAGGGCCGGGACAGGCACTGAAGCTTTCTTT. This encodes CASRAGTGTEAFF.

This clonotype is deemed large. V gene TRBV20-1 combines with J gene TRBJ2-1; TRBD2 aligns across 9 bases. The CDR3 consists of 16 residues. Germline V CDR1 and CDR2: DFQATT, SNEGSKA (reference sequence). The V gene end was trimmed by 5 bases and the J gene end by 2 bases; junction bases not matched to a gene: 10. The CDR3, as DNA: TGCAGTGCTGCCCCCTTCGCTAGCGGGGCCTACAATGAGCAGTTCTTC. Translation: CSAAPFASGAYNEQFF.

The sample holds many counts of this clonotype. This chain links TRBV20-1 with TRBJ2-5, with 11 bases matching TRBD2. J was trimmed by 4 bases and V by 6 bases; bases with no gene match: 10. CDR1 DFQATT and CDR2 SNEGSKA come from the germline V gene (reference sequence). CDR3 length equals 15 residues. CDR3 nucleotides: TGCAGTGCGGCCATTTGGACTAGCGGGCTAGAGACCCAGTACTTC. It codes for CSAAIWTSGLETQYF.

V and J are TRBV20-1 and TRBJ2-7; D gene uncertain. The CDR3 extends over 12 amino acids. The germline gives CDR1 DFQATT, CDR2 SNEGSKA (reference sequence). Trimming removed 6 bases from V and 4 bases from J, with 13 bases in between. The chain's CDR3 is CSASPLGYEQYF. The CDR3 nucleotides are TGCAGTGCATCACCCCTGGGGTACGAGCAGTACTTC.

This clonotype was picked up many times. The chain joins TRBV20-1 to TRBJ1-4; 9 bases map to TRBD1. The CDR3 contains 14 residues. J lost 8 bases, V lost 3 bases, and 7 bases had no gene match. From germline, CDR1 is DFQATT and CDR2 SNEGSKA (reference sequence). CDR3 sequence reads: CSARGGTGREKLFF. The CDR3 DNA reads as TGCAGTGCTAGGGGCGGGACAGGGAGAGAAAAACTGTTTTTT.

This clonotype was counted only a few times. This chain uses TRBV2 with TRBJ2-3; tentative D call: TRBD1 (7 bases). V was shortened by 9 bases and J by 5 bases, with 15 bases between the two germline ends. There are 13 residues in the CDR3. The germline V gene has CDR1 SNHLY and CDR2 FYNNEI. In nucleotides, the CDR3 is TGTGCCAGGGGGGGACAGAGGGGAGATACGCAGTATTTT. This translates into CARGGQRGDTQYF.

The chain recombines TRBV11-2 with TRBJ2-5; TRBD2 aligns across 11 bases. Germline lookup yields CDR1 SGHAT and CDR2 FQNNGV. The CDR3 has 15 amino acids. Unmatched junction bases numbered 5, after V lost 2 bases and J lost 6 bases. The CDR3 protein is CASSLSTSGRKTQYF. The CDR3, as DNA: TGTGCCAGCAGCTTAAGCACTAGCGGGAGAAAGACCCAGTACTTC.

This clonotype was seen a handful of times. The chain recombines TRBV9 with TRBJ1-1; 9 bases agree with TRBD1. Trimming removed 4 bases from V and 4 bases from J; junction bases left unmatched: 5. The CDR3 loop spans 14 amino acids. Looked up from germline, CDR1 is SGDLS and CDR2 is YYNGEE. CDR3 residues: CASSPETGGTEAFF. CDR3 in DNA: TGTGCCAGCAGCCCGGAGACAGGGGGCACTGAAGCTTTCTTT.

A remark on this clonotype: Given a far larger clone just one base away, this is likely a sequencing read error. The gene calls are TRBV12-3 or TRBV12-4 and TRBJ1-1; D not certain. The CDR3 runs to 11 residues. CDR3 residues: CASSLRSEALF. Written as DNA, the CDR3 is TGTGCCAGCAGTTTACGGAGCGAAGCTCTCTTT.

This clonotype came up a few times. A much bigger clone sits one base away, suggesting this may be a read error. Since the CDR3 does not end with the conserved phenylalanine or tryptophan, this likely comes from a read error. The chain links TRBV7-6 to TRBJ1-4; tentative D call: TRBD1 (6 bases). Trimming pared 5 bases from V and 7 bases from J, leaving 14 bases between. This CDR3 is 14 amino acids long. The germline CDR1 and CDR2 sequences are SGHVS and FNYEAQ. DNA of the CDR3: TGTGCCAGCAGCCCTCAGGGGTCTGGTGAAAAACTGTTTTCT. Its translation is CASSPQGSGEKLFS.

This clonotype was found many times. Here the CDR3 DNA reads TGCGCCAGCTCCACCGTGGAGAACACTGAAGCTTTCTTT. Translation: CASSTVENTEAFF. The V gene is TRBV23-1, the J gene TRBJ1-1; D gene ambiguous. TRBV23-1 falls under the ORF class, with uncertain function. This CDR3 region has 13 residues. The V end was cut by 8 bases, the J end by 1 base, with 11 bases between.

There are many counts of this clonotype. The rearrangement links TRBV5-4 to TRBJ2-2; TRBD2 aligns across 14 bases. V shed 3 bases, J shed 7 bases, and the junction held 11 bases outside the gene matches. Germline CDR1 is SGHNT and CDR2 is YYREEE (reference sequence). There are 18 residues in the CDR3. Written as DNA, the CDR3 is TGTGCCAGCAGCTCCGGACTAGCGGGGGGAACGGGTGTCGGGGAGCTGTTTTTT. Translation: CASSSGLAGGTGVGELFF.

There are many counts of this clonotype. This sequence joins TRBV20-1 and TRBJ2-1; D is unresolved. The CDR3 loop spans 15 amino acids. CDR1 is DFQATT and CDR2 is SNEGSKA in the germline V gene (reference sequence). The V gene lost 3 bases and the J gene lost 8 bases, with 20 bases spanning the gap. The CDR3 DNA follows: TGCAGTGCTAGCCTTGCTTCTAGAAGGGTCGATGAGCAGTTCTTC. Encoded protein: CSASLASRRVDEQFF.

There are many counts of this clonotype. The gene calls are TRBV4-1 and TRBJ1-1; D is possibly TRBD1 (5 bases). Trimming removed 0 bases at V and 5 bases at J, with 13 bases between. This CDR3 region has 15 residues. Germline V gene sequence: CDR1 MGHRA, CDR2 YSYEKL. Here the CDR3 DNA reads TGCGCCAGCAGCCAAGATCCAGGGTATGTGACTGAAGCTTTCTTT. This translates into CASSQDPGYVTEAFF.

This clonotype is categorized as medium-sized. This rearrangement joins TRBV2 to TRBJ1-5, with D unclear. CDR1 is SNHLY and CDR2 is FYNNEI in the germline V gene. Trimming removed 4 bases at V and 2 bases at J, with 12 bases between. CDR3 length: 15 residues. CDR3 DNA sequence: TGTGCCAGCAGTGTCCTGGGAACAGGCAATCAGCCCCAGCATTTT. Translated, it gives CASSVLGTGNQPQHF.

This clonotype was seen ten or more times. The CDR3 reads CASHSPPQADTQYF. CDR3 bases: TGTGCCAGCCATTCCCCCCCCCAGGCAGATACGCAGTATTTT. The chain carries TRBV28 and TRBJ2-3, with D unclear. Trimming stripped 8 bases from V and 4 bases from J, with 16 bases between. This CDR3 has 14 residues. CDR1 is MDHEN and CDR2 is SYDVKM in the germline V gene.

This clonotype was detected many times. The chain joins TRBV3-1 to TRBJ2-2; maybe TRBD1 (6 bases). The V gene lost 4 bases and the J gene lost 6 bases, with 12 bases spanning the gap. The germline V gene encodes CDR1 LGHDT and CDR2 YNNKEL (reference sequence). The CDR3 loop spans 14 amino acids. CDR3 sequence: CASSPTEGAGELFF. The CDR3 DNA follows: TGTGCCAGCAGCCCAACCGAGGGGGCCGGGGAGCTGTTTTTT.

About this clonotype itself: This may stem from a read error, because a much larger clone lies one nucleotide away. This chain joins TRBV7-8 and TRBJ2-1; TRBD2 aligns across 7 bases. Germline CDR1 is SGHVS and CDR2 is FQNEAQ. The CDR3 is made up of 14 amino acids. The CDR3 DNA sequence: TGTGCCAGCAGCTTAATCGGGGACTACAGTGAGCAGTTCTTC. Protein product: CASSLIGDYSEQFF.

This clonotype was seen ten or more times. The CDR3 here is CASSAWLADTQYF. The CDR3 DNA reads as TGTGCCAGTAGTGCGTGGCTCGCAGATACGCAGTATTTT. The chain joins TRBV19 to TRBJ2-3; D is uncertain. The CDR3 contains 13 residues. Trimming stripped 5 bases from V and 4 bases from J, with 10 bases between. Germline V CDR1 and CDR2: LNHDA, SQIVND (reference sequence).

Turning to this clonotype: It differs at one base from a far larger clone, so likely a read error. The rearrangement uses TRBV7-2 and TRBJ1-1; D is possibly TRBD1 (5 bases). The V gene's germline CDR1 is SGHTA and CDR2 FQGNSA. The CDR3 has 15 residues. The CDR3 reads CASSPILMGDAEALF. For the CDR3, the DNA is TGTGCCAGCAGCCCAATCCTAATGGGGGACGCTGAAGCTCTCTTT.